A single sample is the source of the 9 T cell receptor beta chains below, sequenced in a study of blood T cell repertoires in COVID-19. The data were produced by immunoSEQ multiplex PCR, yet TCRdb's version contains in-frame clones alone and is incomplete. The repertoire holds more than 95,000 clones, with 81% as singletons. Sequencing was carried out using peripheral blood. Receptors were obtained from a woman in her 70s with acute or convalescent COVID-19.

V and J are TRBV19 and TRBJ2-3; 8 bases match TRBD1. The V segment lost 5 bases and the J segment 5 bases; nucleotides outside the gene matches: 9. Germline CDR1 LNHDA, CDR2 SQIVND (reference sequence). This CDR3 comprises 15 residues. Here the CDR3 reads CASSAGTGVLDTQYF. CDR3 coding DNA: TGTGCCAGTAGTGCAGGGACAGGCGTTTTAGATACGCAGTATTTT.

The gene calls are TRBV4-1 and TRBJ2-1; 13 bases map to TRBD2. J lost 0 bases, V lost 3 bases, and 11 bases had no gene match. This CDR3 is built from 20 residues. Germline V gene data show CDR1 as MGHRA and CDR2 as YSYEKL. For the CDR3, the DNA is TGCGCCAGCAGCCAGGGACTAGCGGGAAGGGGACCGAGCTCCTACAATGAGCAGTTCTTC. Its protein product is CASSQGLAGRGPSSYNEQFF.

The rearrangement links TRBV30 to TRBJ2-2, with TRBD2 matching over 14 bases. V lost 0 bases, J lost 6 bases, and 6 bases stayed unmatched. Germline CDR1 and CDR2: GTSNPN and SVGIG (reference sequence). This CDR3 spans 17 amino acids. The CDR3 reads CAWSVLGLAGAPGELFF. DNA for the CDR3: TGTGCCTGGAGTGTACTGGGACTAGCGGGAGCCCCCGGGGAGCTGTTTTTT.

This chain links TRBV11-2 with TRBJ2-5; 9 positions match TRBD2. The CDR3 contains 16 residues. V dropped 3 bases and J dropped 5; count of bases not matched to a gene: 10. Germline V CDR1 and CDR2: SGHAT, FQNNGV. CDR3: CASSLFSRGGLETQYF. The CDR3 region has the DNA TGTGCCAGCAGCTTGTTTTCGCGGGGGGGCCTTGAGACCCAGTACTTC.

This chain joins TRBV7-2 and TRBJ2-3; 8 nucleotides agree with TRBD1. The V gene end was trimmed by 4 bases and the J gene end by 4 bases; junction bases not matched to a gene: 7. The CDR3 is made up of 15 amino acids. Germline V gene sequence: CDR1 SGHTA, CDR2 FQGNSA. The CDR3 DNA reads as TGTGCCAGCAGCTCACAGACAGGGGCTGCAGATACGCAGTATTTT. Encoded protein: CASSSQTGAADTQYF.

This clone was found once. The rearrangement uses TRBV19 and TRBJ2-2; 11 bases are shared with TRBD1. Germline assignment: CDR1 LNHDA and CDR2 SQIVND (reference sequence). With 6 bases clipped from V and 5 bases from J, the junction kept 8 bases outside the gene matches. The CDR3 extends over 16 amino acids. The CDR3, as DNA: TGTGCCAGTAGCCGAGGACAGGGGGCTGATACCGGGGAGCTGTTTTTT. Translated: CASSRGQGADTGELFF.

This clone was detected only a few times. The V gene is TRBV12-3 or TRBV12-4, the J gene TRBJ1-5; the D is unclear. The CDR3 spans 12 residues. With 9 bases removed from V and 9 bases from J, the gap between germline ends came to 15 bases. In DNA, the CDR3 is TGTGCCAGTGCAGGTAGTGACCGGCCCCAGCATTTT. The encoded protein is CASAGSDRPQHF.

In this sample, this clone turned up many times. The CDR3 DNA is TGTGCCAGCAGCTTGGCGACACTAGCGGGACCCTACAATGAGCAGTTCTTC. The encoded protein is CASSLATLAGPYNEQFF. The J gene is TRBJ2-1, the V gene TRBV5-4; 10 bases are shared with TRBD2. V lost 0 bases, J lost 2 bases, and 5 bases stayed unmatched. This CDR3 is built from 17 residues. Germline V gene lookup returns CDR1 SGHNT and CDR2 YYREEE (reference sequence).

This clone was seen once. The chain couples TRBV5-8 to TRBJ2-3; 11 nucleotides line up with TRBD1. CDR1 is SGHTS and CDR2 is YDEGEE in the germline V gene. The length of the CDR3 is 15 residues. V lost 4 bases to trimming and J lost 3 bases; unmatched junction nucleotides: 4. The CDR3 spells CASSDRDRGTDTQYF. Written as DNA, the CDR3 is TGTGCCAGCAGCGACCGGGACAGGGGGACAGATACGCAGTATTTT.